The rows below give T cell receptor beta chains drawn from one sample of a study of T-cell memory formation after mild COVID-19. Via MiXCR, TCRdb re-called the 5' RACE reads, giving one row per CDR3 protein. The table lists 400,000 or so distinct CDR3 sequences, 20% of them singletons. The sequenced material came from PBMCs or a T cell subset sorted from them (not recorded which). All receptors come from an adult woman who had mild COVID-19 (a few samples of this study predate the infection). Cell type and time point are not known. Both conserved end residues are part of each CDR3. Each record gives: clone size, D gene, J gene, V gene, CDR3 DNA, CDR3 protein. The D gene is left open where the match is weak. For some rows the clone size is stated as once, few or many, or as a class when expanded; others skip it.

clone size: .; D gene: .; J gene: TRBJ2-2; V gene: TRBV2; CDR3 DNA: TGTGCCAGCAGTGCGTCGACTGTTTCGAACACCGGGGAGCTGTTTTTT; CDR3 protein: CASSASTVSNTGELFF
clone size: few; D gene: TRBD2; J gene: TRBJ2-1; V gene: TRBV12-3/TRBV12-4; CDR3 DNA: TGTGCCAGCAGTTTAGCGGGGACTAGCGGCCAGGAGCAGTTCTTC; CDR3 protein: CASSLAGTSGQEQFF
clone size: few; D gene: .; J gene: TRBJ2-1; V gene: TRBV12-3/TRBV12-4; CDR3 DNA: TGTGCCAGCAGCCCTTCCCTCGGTGCTGAGCAGTTCTTC; CDR3 protein: CASSPSLGAEQFF
clone size: .; D gene: .; J gene: TRBJ1-2; V gene: TRBV24-1; CDR3 DNA: TGTGCCACCAGTCTTACTTCCAAGGAAGGCTACACCTTC; CDR3 protein: CATSLTSKEGYTF
clone size: .; D gene: TRBD1; J gene: TRBJ2-1; V gene: TRBV4-1; CDR3 DNA: TGCGCCAGCAGCCAGCTGACAGGGAGAGAGCAGTTCTTC; CDR3 protein: CASSQLTGREQFF
clone size: .; D gene: TRBD1; J gene: TRBJ2-2; V gene: TRBV4-2; CDR3 DNA: TGTGCCAGCAGCCAGTCAGGACAGGGGGCTGCCGGGGAGCTGTTTTTT; CDR3 protein: CASSQSGQGAAGELFF
clone size: few; D gene: TRBD1; J gene: TRBJ1-1; V gene: TRBV20-1; CDR3 DNA: TGCAGTGCTGGACAGGGGGCGAAGGGGATAAACACTGAAGCTTTCTTT; CDR3 protein: CSAGQGAKGINTEAFF
clone size: few; D gene: TRBD1; J gene: TRBJ2-3; V gene: TRBV10-3; CDR3 DNA: TGTGCCATCAGTGAGTCCGACAGGGCCAGCACAGATACGCAGTATTTT; CDR3 protein: CAISESDRASTDTQYF
clone size: .; D gene: .; J gene: TRBJ1-1; V gene: TRBV11-2; CDR3 DNA: TGTGCCAGCAGCTTAGAGCGGGGCCGGGACACTGAAGCTTTCTTT; CDR3 protein: CASSLERGRDTEAFF
clone size: few; D gene: TRBD1; J gene: TRBJ1-1; V gene: TRBV29-1; CDR3 DNA: TGCAGCGTAGAAGGACAGGGGGCGATTACTGAAGCTTTCTTT; CDR3 protein: CSVEGQGAITEAFF
clone size: .; D gene: TRBD1; J gene: TRBJ1-1; V gene: TRBV11-2; CDR3 DNA: TGTGCCAGCAGCGACAGGGCGAACAGCATGAACACTGAAGCTTTCTTT; CDR3 protein: CASSDRANSMNTEAFF
clone size: .; D gene: TRBD2; J gene: TRBJ2-3; V gene: TRBV24-1; CDR3 DNA: TGTGCCACCAGTGATTGGCTAGCGGGGAGCACAGATACGCAGTATTTT; CDR3 protein: CATSDWLAGSTDTQYF
clone size: .; D gene: .; J gene: TRBJ1-6; V gene: TRBV7-2; CDR3 DNA: TGTGCCAGCAGCCTAAGTGGATATACGGGTTCACCCCTCCACTTT; CDR3 protein: CASSLSGYTGSPLHF
clone size: few; D gene: TRBD2; J gene: TRBJ2-3; V gene: TRBV29-1; CDR3 DNA: TGCAGCGTTGAGGGGACTAGCGGCACAGATACGCAGTATTTT; CDR3 protein: CSVEGTSGTDTQYF
clone size: .; D gene: TRBD2; J gene: TRBJ2-5; V gene: TRBV6-1; CDR3 DNA: TGTGCCAGCCTAGAGGTGGCTAGCGGGAACCAAGAGACCCAGTACTTC; CDR3 protein: CASLEVASGNQETQYF
clone size: few; D gene: .; J gene: TRBJ2-7; V gene: TRBV6-2/TRBV6-3; CDR3 DNA: TGTGCCAGCAGTTACGCCAGGTTCTACGAGCAGTACTTC; CDR3 protein: CASSYARFYEQYF